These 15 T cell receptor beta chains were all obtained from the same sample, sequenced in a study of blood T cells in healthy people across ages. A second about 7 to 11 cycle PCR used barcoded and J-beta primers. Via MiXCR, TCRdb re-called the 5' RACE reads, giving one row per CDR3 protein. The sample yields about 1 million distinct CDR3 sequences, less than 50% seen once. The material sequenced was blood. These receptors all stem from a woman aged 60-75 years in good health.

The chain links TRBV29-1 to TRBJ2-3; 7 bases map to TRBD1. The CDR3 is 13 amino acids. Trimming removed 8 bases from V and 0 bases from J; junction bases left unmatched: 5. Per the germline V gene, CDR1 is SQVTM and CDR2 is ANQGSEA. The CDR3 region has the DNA TGCAGCACTCGACAGGGTAGCACAGATACGCAGTATTTT. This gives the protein CSTRQGSTDTQYF.

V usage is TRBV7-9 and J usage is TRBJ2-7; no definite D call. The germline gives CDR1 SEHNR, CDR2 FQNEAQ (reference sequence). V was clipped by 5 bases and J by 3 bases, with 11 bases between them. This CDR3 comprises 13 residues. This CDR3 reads CASSQTLVYEQYF. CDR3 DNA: TGTGCCAGCAGCCAGACTCTGGTCTACGAGCAGTACTTC. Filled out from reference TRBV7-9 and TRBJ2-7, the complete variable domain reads DTGVSQNPRHKITKRGQNVTFRCDPISEHNRLYWYRQTLGQGPEFLTYFQNEAQLEKSRLLSDRFSAERPKGSFSTLEIQRTEQGDSAMYLCASSQTLVYEQYFGPGTRLTVT.

CDR3: CASSVGNLAGPNNEQFF. The CDR3 coding sequence is TGTGCCAGCAGCGTAGGAAACTTAGCGGGCCCCAACAATGAGCAGTTCTTC. V usage is TRBV9 and J usage is TRBJ2-1, with 7 nucleotides matching TRBD2. Per the germline V gene, CDR1 is SGDLS and CDR2 is YYNGEE. The CDR3 contains 17 residues. V gave up 0 bases and J gave up 5 bases; unmatched junction bases: 11.

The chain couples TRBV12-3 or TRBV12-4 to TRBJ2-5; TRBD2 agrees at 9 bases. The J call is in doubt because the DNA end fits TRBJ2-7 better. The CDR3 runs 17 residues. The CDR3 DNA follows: TGTGCCAGCAGCTATTGGGGTAGCGGGAGCTGGGACTACGAGCAGTACTTC. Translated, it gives CASSYWGSGSWDYEQYF.

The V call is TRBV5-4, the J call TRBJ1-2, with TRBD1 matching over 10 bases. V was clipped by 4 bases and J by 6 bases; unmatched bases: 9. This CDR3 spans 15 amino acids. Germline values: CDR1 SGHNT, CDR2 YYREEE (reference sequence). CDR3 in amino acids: CASSPPDRGRDGYTF. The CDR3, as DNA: TGTGCCAGCAGCCCGCCCGACAGGGGGCGGGATGGCTACACCTTC. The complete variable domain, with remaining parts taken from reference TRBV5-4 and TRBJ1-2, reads ETGVTQSPTHLIKTRGQQVTLRCSSQSGHNTVSWYQQALGQGPQFIFQYYREEENGRGNFPPRFSGLQFPNYSSELNVNALELDDSALYLCASSPPDRGRDGYTFGSGTRLTVV.

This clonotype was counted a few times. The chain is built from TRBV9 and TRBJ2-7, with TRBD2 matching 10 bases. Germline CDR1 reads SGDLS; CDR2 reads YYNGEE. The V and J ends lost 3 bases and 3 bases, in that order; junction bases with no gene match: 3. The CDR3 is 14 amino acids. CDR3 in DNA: TGTGCCAGCAGCGCTAGCGGGAGAAGCTACGAGCAGTACTTC. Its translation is CASSASGRSYEQYF. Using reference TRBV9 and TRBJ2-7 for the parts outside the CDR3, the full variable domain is DSGVTQTPKHLITATGQRVTLRCSPRSGDLSVYWYQQSLDQGLQFLIQYYNGEERAKGNILERFSAQQFPDLHSELNLSSLELGDSALYFCASSASGRSYEQYFGPGTRLTVT.

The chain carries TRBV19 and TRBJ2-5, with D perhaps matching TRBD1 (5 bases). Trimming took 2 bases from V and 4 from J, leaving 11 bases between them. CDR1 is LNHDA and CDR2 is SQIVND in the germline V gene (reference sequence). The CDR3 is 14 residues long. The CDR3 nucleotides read TGTGCCAGTAGTATAAGGGGTGAACGAGAGACCCAGTACTTC. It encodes CASSIRGERETQYF.

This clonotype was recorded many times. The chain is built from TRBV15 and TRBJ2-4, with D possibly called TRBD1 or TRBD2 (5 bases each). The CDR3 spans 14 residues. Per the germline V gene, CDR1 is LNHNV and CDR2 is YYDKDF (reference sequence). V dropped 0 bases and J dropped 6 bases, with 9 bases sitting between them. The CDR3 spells CATSRERGVNIQYF. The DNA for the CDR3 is TGTGCCACCAGCAGAGAGCGAGGGGTAAACATTCAGTACTTC.

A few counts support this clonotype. CDR3 loop: CSARVRTGRQPQHF. The CDR3 coding sequence is TGCAGTGCTAGAGTTCGGACAGGGAGGCAGCCCCAGCATTTT. The V and J genes are TRBV20-1 and TRBJ1-5; 8 nucleotides agree with TRBD1. Trimming took 1 base from V and 7 from J; bases not matched to a gene: 6. Germline lookup yields CDR1 DFQATT and CDR2 SNEGSKA (reference sequence). CDR3 length equals 14 residues.

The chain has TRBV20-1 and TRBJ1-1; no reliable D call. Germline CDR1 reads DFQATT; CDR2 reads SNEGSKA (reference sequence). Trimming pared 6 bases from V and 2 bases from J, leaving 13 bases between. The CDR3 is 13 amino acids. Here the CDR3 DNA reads TGCAGTGCCGCAGGACGCCTTAACACTGAAGCTTTCTTT. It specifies CSAAGRLNTEAFF.

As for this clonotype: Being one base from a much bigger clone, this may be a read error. The CDR3 here is CAGTFGETQYF. In nucleotides, the CDR3 is TGTGCCGGCACGTTTGGGGAGACCCAGTACTTC. V is TRBV2 and J is TRBJ2-5; D gene unclear. Trimming pared 11 bases from V and 5 bases from J, leaving 12 bases between. This CDR3 is 11 amino acids long. Germline V gene sequence: CDR1 SNHLY, CDR2 FYNNEI.

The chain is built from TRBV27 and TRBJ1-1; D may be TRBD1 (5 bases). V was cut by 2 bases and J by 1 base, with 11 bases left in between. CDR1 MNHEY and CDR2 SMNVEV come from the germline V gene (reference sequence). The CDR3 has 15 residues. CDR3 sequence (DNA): TGTGCCAGCAGTTTAACCGCAGGGCCGAACACTGAAGCTTTCTTT. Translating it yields CASSLTAGPNTEAFF.

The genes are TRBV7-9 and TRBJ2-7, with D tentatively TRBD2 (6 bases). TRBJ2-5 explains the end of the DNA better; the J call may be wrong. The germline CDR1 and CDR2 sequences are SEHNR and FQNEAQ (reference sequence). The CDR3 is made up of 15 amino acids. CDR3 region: CASSPPGVGRETQYF. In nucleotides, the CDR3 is TGTGCCAGCAGCCCCCCGGGGGTCGGACGAGAGACCCAGTACTTC.

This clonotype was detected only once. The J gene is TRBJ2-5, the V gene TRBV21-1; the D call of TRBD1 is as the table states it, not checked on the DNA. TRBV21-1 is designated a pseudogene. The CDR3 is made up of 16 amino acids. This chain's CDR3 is CASSKSRDRTYNEQYF. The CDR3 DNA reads TGTGCCAGCAGCAAATCCCGGGACAGGACCTACAATGAGCAGTACTTC.

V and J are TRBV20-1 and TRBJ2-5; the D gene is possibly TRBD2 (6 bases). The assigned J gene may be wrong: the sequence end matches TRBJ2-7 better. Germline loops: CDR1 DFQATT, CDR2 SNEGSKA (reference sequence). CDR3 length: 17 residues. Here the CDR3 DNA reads TGCAGTGCTAGTGGGGGGAAATCAAACCTTTTCTCCTACGAGCAGTACTTC. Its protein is CSASGGKSNLFSYEQYF.